This entry concerns a single T cell receptor (beta chain). Antigen: not known. This specimen comes from a study of T cell responses to AZD1222 COVID-19 vaccine. Study conclusions and caveats: Targeting of unmutated variant regions was reportedly seen in nearly half of spike-specific TCRs. Donors were largely white British and mainly female; clonal diversity was possibly underestimated. Spike-specific TCR breadth and depth both grew after two AZD1222 doses. Distributed over spike, vaccine-associated CD4 TCRs predominated at 160-218 and 743-854.

The method was immunoSEQ multiplex PCR; TCRdb's version includes in-frame clones alone and lacks a portion of them. The sample holds approximately 100,000 clones, 90% seen once. The length of the CDR3 is 15 residues. Germline loops: CDR1 MDHEN, CDR2 SYDVKM. V lost 5 bases to trimming and J lost 2 bases; unmatched junction nucleotides: 3. The material was peripheral blood, obtained on day 0 of AZD1222 vaccination. This clonotype was sampled from an adult in good health. The rearrangement joins TRBV28 to TRBJ1-5; 10 bases align to TRBD1. Written as DNA, the CDR3 is TGTGCCAGCAGTACCGGGACAGGGGGCAATCAGCCCCAGCATTTT. Its protein product is CASSTGTGGNQPQHF.